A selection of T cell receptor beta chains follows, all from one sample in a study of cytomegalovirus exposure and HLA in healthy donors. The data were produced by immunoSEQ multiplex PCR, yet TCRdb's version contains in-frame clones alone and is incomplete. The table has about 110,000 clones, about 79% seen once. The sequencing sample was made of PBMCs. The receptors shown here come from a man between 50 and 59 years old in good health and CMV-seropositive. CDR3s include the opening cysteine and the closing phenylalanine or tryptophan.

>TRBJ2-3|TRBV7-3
CASSTGGAGPDTQYF
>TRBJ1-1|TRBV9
CASGRKQSEAFF
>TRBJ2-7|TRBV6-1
CASSESPGYEQYF
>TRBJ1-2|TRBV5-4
CASSSLTGSGYTF
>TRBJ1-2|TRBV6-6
CASSLTGFPNYGYTF
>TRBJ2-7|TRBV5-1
CASSAGSPYEQYF
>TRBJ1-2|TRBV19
CASTPGQPQFGYTF
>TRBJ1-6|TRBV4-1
CASSHSVLRGRGSPLHF
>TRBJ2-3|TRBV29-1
CSVRQGADGGTDTQYF
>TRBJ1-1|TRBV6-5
CASSEKGFGAFF
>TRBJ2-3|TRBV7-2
CASSPGLAGAVGTQYF
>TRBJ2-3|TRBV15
CATSSDQGGAKDTQYF
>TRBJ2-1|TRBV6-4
CASSDSRQGNEQFF
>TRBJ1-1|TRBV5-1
CASSYQGETEAFF
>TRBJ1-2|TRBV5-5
CASSLSGDGGYTF
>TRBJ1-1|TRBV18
CASSQTTAGIAEAFF
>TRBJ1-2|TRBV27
CASSLSGTGLGYTF
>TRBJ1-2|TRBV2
CASTPTGDGYTF
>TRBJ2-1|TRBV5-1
CASGKTGQGFNEQFF
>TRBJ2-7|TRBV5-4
CASSFTDYEQYF
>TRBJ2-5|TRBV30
CAWRGGRATQYF
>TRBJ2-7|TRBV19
CASSIDRTAYEQYF
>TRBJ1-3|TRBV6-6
CASSSRPDSGNTIYF
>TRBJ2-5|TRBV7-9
CAKGADHQETQYF
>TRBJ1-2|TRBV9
CASSASGRGDYGYTF
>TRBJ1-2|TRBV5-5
CASSLYFGGDGYTF
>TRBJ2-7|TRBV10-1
CASSGGPRTAEDHEQYF
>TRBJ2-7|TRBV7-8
CASSLAGLFYEQYF
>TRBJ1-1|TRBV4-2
CASSQERQGREAFF
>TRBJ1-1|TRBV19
CASSRGNTEAFF
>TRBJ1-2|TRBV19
CASSTLEGSRGYTF
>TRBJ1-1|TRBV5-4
CASSLVPGDTEAFF
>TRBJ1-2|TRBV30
CAWSWGGLLQF
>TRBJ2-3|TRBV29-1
CSVQQASSTDTQYF
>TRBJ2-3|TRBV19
CASSMPLEGSQYF
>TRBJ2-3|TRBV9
CASSVSGTSTDTQYF
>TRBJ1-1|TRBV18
CASSPGGDDTEAFF
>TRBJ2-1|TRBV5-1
CASSPRLAGGNEQFF